This is a list of T cell receptor beta chains from one sample in a study of cytomegalovirus exposure and HLA in healthy donors. Measured with immunoSEQ multiplex PCR; TCRdb has only the in-frame clones, and not every one. The sample consists of approximately 180,000 clones, over 60% of them appearing once. The sample comprised PBMCs. These receptors originate from a woman between 40 and 55 years old in good health and CMV-seronegative. Both conserved end residues are part of each CDR3. The D gene is left open where the match is weak. Rows give clone size only sometimes, using once, few, many, or a class for an expanded clone.

DNA: TGCGCCAGCAGCTCTGGACAGGGGAAGAACACTGAAGCTTTCTTT
CDR3: CASSSGQGKNTEAFF
J: TRBJ1-1
size: .
D: TRBD1
V: TRBV5-1

DNA: TGTGCCAGCAGCTTAGGGTGGACAGGGGGTACAGATACGCAGTATTTT
CDR3: CASSLGWTGGTDTQYF
J: TRBJ2-3
size: .
D: TRBD1
V: TRBV11-2

DNA: TGTGCCAGCAGCTTTCCAGGGGGGCAGTACCAAGAGACCCAGTACTTC
CDR3: CASSFPGGQYQETQYF
J: TRBJ2-5
size: .
D: .
V: TRBV7-6

DNA: TGCGCCAGCCTGGCGGCGGGTGTTAGGATTCTTCTCCCCACTGAAGCTTTCTTT
CDR3: CASLAAGVRILLPTEAFF
J: TRBJ1-1
size: few
D: .
V: TRBV5-1

DNA: TGTGCCAGCAACACCGGGACTAGCGGGTACAATGAGCAGTTCTTC
CDR3: CASNTGTSGYNEQFF
J: TRBJ2-1
size: few
D: TRBD2
V: TRBV5-4

DNA: TGTGCCAGCAGCTCACCGGTAGCCAATGAGCAGTTCTTC
CDR3: CASSSPVANEQFF
J: TRBJ2-1
size: .
D: .
V: TRBV7-3

DNA: TGTGCCAGCAGCTCCTCCGGGACAGGGTTTTTGACTTTCTTT
CDR3: CASSSSGTGFLTFF
J: TRBJ1-1
size: once
D: TRBD1
V: TRBV7-2

DNA: TGTGCCAGCGGGGGAACGGGACAGGGGGATTATGGCTACACCTTC
CDR3: CASGGTGQGDYGYTF
J: TRBJ1-2
size: .
D: TRBD1
V: TRBV11-3

DNA: TGTGCCAGCAGTGAGGGGAGTAACTATGGCTACACCTTC
CDR3: CASSEGSNYGYTF
J: TRBJ1-2
size: .
D: .
V: TRBV2

DNA: TGCGCCAGCAGCTTGTACCCTGGGGGGGAATATGGCTACACCTTC
CDR3: CASSLYPGGEYGYTF
J: TRBJ1-2
size: .
D: .
V: TRBV5-1

DNA: TGTGCCACCAGCATACGGGGGGGTGGGGAGACCCAGTACTTC
CDR3: CATSIRGGGETQYF
J: TRBJ2-5
size: few
D: TRBD2
V: TRBV15

DNA: TGTGCCAGCAGCTTGACGACAGTCTCCTACAATGAGCAGTTCTTC
CDR3: CASSLTTVSYNEQFF
J: TRBJ2-1
size: .
D: .
V: TRBV11-2

DNA: TGTGCCAGCAGTGACCCGGGACTAGCGGGATTTGCCTACGAGCAGTACTTC
CDR3: CASSDPGLAGFAYEQYF
J: TRBJ2-7
size: .
D: TRBD2
V: TRBV6-1

DNA: TGTGCCAGCAGCGTAGGTGCGACTCAAGAGACCCAGTACTTC
CDR3: CASSVGATQETQYF
J: TRBJ2-5
size: .
D: .
V: TRBV9

DNA: TGTGCCAGCAGCCCCCCGGGACTAGCTGCCTACGAGCAGTACTTC
CDR3: CASSPPGLAAYEQYF
J: TRBJ2-7
size: few
D: TRBD2
V: TRBV11-2

DNA: TGTGCCATCGGTGAGCGGAGACTAGAATCGGACGAGCAGTACTTC
CDR3: CAIGERRLESDEQYF
J: TRBJ2-7
size: .
D: .
V: TRBV10-3

DNA: TGTGCCAGCAGCTCAAGGCCCACTAACAATGAGCAGTTCTTC
CDR3: CASSSRPTNNEQFF
J: TRBJ2-1
size: few
D: .
V: TRBV7-6

DNA: TGCGCCAGCAGCCAAGATTGGCGGGTTCGCACAGATACGCAGTATTTT
CDR3: CASSQDWRVRTDTQYF
J: TRBJ2-3
size: .
D: .
V: TRBV4-3

DNA: TGTGCCAGCAGTCAAGGGGGGGGCGGAAATTCACCCCTCCACTTT
CDR3: CASSQGGGGNSPLHF
J: TRBJ1-6
size: .
D: .
V: TRBV6-1

DNA: TGTGCCATCGGCTCTAGCGCTTACGAGCAGTACTTC
CDR3: CAIGSSAYEQYF
J: TRBJ2-7
size: .
D: .
V: TRBV10-3

DNA: TGCGCCAGCAGGCGGACAGGCATATTGGGGAGCACTGAAGCTTTCTTT
CDR3: CASRRTGILGSTEAFF
J: TRBJ1-1
size: .
D: TRBD1
V: TRBV4-3

DNA: TGTGCCAGTAGTATAGCCGGGACAGCAAATTCACCCCTCCACTTT
CDR3: CASSIAGTANSPLHF
J: TRBJ1-6
size: .
D: TRBD1
V: TRBV19

DNA: TGTGCCAGCAGTTACTTCGGGACATTGTCCCAGCCCCAGCATTTT
CDR3: CASSYFGTLSQPQHF
J: TRBJ1-5
size: .
D: .
V: TRBV6-6

DNA: .
CDR3: CSVGTGNFSKHF
J: TRBJ1-5
size: few
D: .
V: TRBV29-1

DNA: TGTGCCAGCAGTTACTCGGCCGGGACAGTAAACACTGAAGCTTTCTTT
CDR3: CASSYSAGTVNTEAFF
J: TRBJ1-1
size: .
D: TRBD1
V: TRBV6-5

DNA: TGTGCCACCAGCAGAGGTCTGACAGGAGACGAAGCTTTCTTT
CDR3: CATSRGLTGDEAFF
J: TRBJ1-1
size: .
D: .
V: TRBV15

DNA: TGTGCCAGCAGCCTTTGGACGGGAAATGAGCAGTTCTTC
CDR3: CASSLWTGNEQFF
J: TRBJ2-1
size: once
D: .
V: TRBV7-6

DNA: TGTGCCAGCAGCTTAGAGGCTAGGACTCTCCTTGGCAATGAGCAGTTCTTC
CDR3: CASSLEARTLLGNEQFF
J: TRBJ2-1
size: .
D: .
V: TRBV7-8